Each of the 30 T cell receptor beta chains below was sequenced from the same sample in a study of CD8 T cells in Susac syndrome. The authors reverse transcribed 0.5 to 1 ug RNA with random hexamers. One entry per CDR3 protein, called by TCRdb with MiXCR from the immunoSEQ multiplex PCR reads. The sample holds under 200,000 distinct CDR3 sequences, approximately 94% seen once. The specimen sequenced was CD4+ T cells from PBMCs. The receptor set was obtained from a human donor with Susac syndrome.

The gene calls are TRBV30 and TRBJ1-2, with a possible D match to TRBD1 (6 bases). The V and J ends lost 2 bases and 4 bases respectively, with 14 bases between them. This CDR3 spans 14 amino acids. Per the germline V gene, CDR1 is GTSNPN and CDR2 is SVGIG (reference sequence). CDR3 loop: CAWSPQTGTYGYTF. For the CDR3, the DNA is TGTGCCTGGAGTCCTCAAACAGGGACCTATGGCTACACCTTC.

This chain links TRBV14 with TRBJ2-1; possible D gene TRBD1, 6 bases. From germline, CDR1 is SGHDN and CDR2 FVKESK. This CDR3 is 16 amino acids long. Trimming removed 4 bases at V and 7 bases at J, with 20 bases between. CDR3 sequence reads: CASSRLDSPIGNEQFF. The CDR3 DNA follows: TGTGCCAGCAGCCGACTGGACAGCCCGATTGGGAATGAGCAGTTCTTC.

The chain uses TRBV6-4 and TRBJ1-2, with D perhaps matching TRBD1 (6 bases). Trimming left V 7 bases short and J 9 bases short, with 12 bases between. This CDR3 is 11 amino acids long. Germline assignment: CDR1 MRHNA and CDR2 SNTAGT. The CDR3: CASKGGGSYTF. CDR3 DNA: TGTGCCAGCAAAGGGGGGGGGAGCTACACCTTC.

This sequence joins TRBV20-1 and TRBJ1-4; D is perhaps TRBD1 (6 bases). V dropped 6 bases and J dropped 8 bases, with 19 bases sitting between them. CDR3 size: 14 residues. CDR1 is DFQATT and CDR2 is SNEGSKA in the germline V gene (reference sequence). The CDR3 DNA is TGCAGTGCCCTCCTAGGGGGGGCGGGAGAAAAACTGTTTTTT. Its protein is CSALLGGAGEKLFF.

This clonotype turned up a few times. V is TRBV6-1 and J is TRBJ2-5, with D possibly matching TRBD2 (6 bases). This CDR3 region has 15 residues. The V gene's germline CDR1 is MNHNS and CDR2 SASEGT. V shed 4 bases and J shed 1 base, with 13 bases lying between them. The CDR3 reads CASSASTGVQETQYF. In DNA form, the CDR3 reads TGTGCCAGCAGTGCGTCTACGGGGGTCCAAGAGACCCAGTACTTC.

V is TRBV20-1 and J is TRBJ2-3, with D perhaps TRBD1 or TRBD2 (6 bases each). Trimming took off 5 bases at V and 6 bases at J, with 18 bases between the two ends. Germline V CDR1 and CDR2: DFQATT, SNEGSKA (reference sequence). The CDR3 has 14 amino acids. The CDR3 here is CSAVPGAVRDTQYF. The DNA for the CDR3 is TGCAGTGCTGTCCCGGGGGCCGTCAGGGATACGCAGTATTTT.

V is TRBV15 and J is TRBJ2-7; 7 bases are a match to TRBD2. The CDR3 loop spans 15 amino acids. The V gene end was trimmed by 6 bases and the J gene end by 3 bases; junction bases not matched to a gene: 11. The germline gives CDR1 LNHNV, CDR2 YYDKDF (reference sequence). The CDR3, as DNA: TGTGCCACCAGGGGGTATTCGGGGGGAGACTACGAGCAGTACTTC. It translates to CATRGYSGGDYEQYF.

The chain is built from TRBV9 and TRBJ2-3; TRBD1 matches at 10 bases. CDR3 length: 16 residues. The V segment lost 3 bases and the J segment 0 bases; nucleotides outside the gene matches: 4. CDR1 is SGDLS, CDR2 YYNGEE, per germline. The CDR3 DNA is TGTGCCAGCAGCGGACAGGGGGCGCGTAGCACAGATACGCAGTATTTT. Protein product: CASSGQGARSTDTQYF.

The J gene is TRBJ1-1, the V gene TRBV29-1; 7 bases are shared with TRBD1. After removal of 7 bases from V and 1 base from J, the junction contained 3 bases not matched to a gene. Per germline, CDR1 SQVTM and CDR2 ANQGSEA. This CDR3 contains 12 residues. The CDR3 bases are TGCAGCGAGCGGACAGGGAACACTGAAGCTTTCTTT. This gives the protein CSERTGNTEAFF.

The chain couples TRBV4-2 to TRBJ2-3, with D possibly matching TRBD2 (5 bases). V lost 1 base, J lost 2 bases, and 10 bases lay in between. Germline V CDR1 and CDR2: LGHNA, YNFKEQ. The CDR3 is made up of 15 amino acids. The CDR3 is CASSQAGSDTDTQYF. The DNA for the CDR3 is TGTGCCAGCAGCCAAGCGGGGTCGGACACAGATACGCAGTATTTT.

The genes are TRBV6-2 or TRBV6-3 and TRBJ2-1; 10 bases agree with TRBD2. After removal of 5 bases from V and 6 bases from J, the junction contained 7 bases not matched to a gene. The CDR3 extends over 15 amino acids. Germline loops: CDR1 MNHEY, CDR2 SVGEGT. As DNA, the CDR3 is TGTGCCAGCAGTATCCCTAGCGGGGGAGGCAATGAGCAGTTCTTC. Its protein is CASSIPSGGGNEQFF.

V and J are TRBV14 and TRBJ2-3; D gene unclear. The germline V and J ends were trimmed by 1 base and 2 bases, with 10 bases remaining between them. This CDR3 comprises 15 residues. Germline CDR1 reads SGHDN; CDR2 reads FVKESK. The CDR3: CASSQGRRPTDTQYF. The CDR3 DNA reads as TGTGCCAGCAGCCAAGGCCGGCGGCCCACAGATACGCAGTATTTT.

The V call is TRBV7-9, the J call TRBJ1-6; no reliable D call. V lost 2 bases, J lost 10 bases, and 6 bases lay in between. The length of the CDR3 is 12 residues. Looked up from germline, CDR1 is SEHNR and CDR2 is FQNEAQ (reference sequence). CDR3 DNA sequence: TGTGCCAGCAGCTTAAAAGACTCACCCCTCCACTTT. As protein: CASSLKDSPLHF.

The V call is TRBV5-6, the J call TRBJ2-3; 7 positions agree with TRBD2. There are 16 residues in the CDR3. The junction had 8 bases not matched to a gene; V was cut back by 4 bases and J by 0 bases. Germline V gives CDR1 SGHDT, CDR2 YYEEEE. CDR3 DNA sequence: TGTGCCAGCAGCCGACAAACTAGCGAAAGCACAGATACGCAGTATTTT. It specifies CASSRQTSESTDTQYF.

The CDR3 DNA reads TGTGCCAGCAGCCCCGGACAGGGGTCAAATTCACCCCTCCACTTT. This translates into CASSPGQGSNSPLHF. The chain carries TRBV7-2 and TRBJ1-6; 9 nucleotides align to TRBD1. The CDR3 spans 15 residues. The germline gives CDR1 SGHTA, CDR2 FQGNSA. V dropped 5 bases and J dropped 7; count of bases not matched to a gene: 6.

CDR3 sequence (DNA): TGTGCCAGTACCTTATCGAGGAGCAATCAGCCCCAGCATTTT. Translating gives CASTLSRSNQPQHF. The V call is TRBV19, the J call TRBJ1-5; D remains unclear. Germline V gene data show CDR1 as LNHDA and CDR2 as SQIVND (reference sequence). The CDR3 has 14 residues. Trimming removed 7 bases at V and 1 base at J, with 11 bases between.

The genes are TRBV5-6 and TRBJ2-3; 8 nucleotides agree with TRBD2. Germline assignment: CDR1 SGHDT and CDR2 YYEEEE. This CDR3 contains 15 residues. With V trimmed by 6 bases and J by 1 base, 7 bases remained unmatched. CDR3 sequence reads: CASNLVSGGTDTQYF. CDR3 coding DNA: TGTGCCAGCAACCTGGTTAGCGGGGGCACAGATACGCAGTATTTT. Full variable domain (missing parts from reference TRBV5-6 and TRBJ2-3): DAGVTQSPTHLIKTRGQQVTLRCSPKSGHDTVSWYQQALGQGPQFIFQYYEEEERQRGNFPDRFSGHQFPNYSSELNVNALLLGDSALYLCASNLVSGGTDTQYFGPGTRLTVL.

This clonotype has just one count. The chain carries TRBV29-1 and TRBJ1-4; TRBD1 matches 9 bases. Trimming at V came to 3 bases and at J to 7 bases, leaving 3 bases not matched to a gene. Germline-derived CDR1 and CDR2 are SQVTM and ANQGSEA. The length of the CDR3 is 13 residues. The CDR3 sequence is CSVEGTGFEKLFF. The CDR3 DNA reads as TGCAGCGTTGAGGGGACAGGGTTTGAAAAACTGTTTTTT.

CDR3 loop: CASSAKGTAAQYF. The CDR3 DNA follows: TGTGCCAGTAGTGCAAAAGGGACTGCCGCGCAGTACTTC. The genes are TRBV19 and TRBJ2-7; the D gene is possibly TRBD2 (6 bases). Looked up from germline, CDR1 is LNHDA and CDR2 is SQIVND (reference sequence). Deletions cut 5 bases from V and 9 bases from J, with 17 bases between. This CDR3 region has 13 residues.

This chain uses TRBV19 with TRBJ1-2, with unresolved D. Trimming stripped 0 bases from V and 10 bases from J, with 12 bases between. This CDR3 spans 13 amino acids. CDR1 is LNHDA and CDR2 is SQIVND in the germline V gene (reference sequence). The DNA for the CDR3 is TGTGCCAGTAGTATAGATCTGGCCCGGGACTACACCTTC. This gives the protein CASSIDLARDYTF.

The chain recombines TRBV3-1 with TRBJ1-6; 8 bases agree with TRBD1. The V segment lost 1 base and the J segment 9 bases; nucleotides outside the gene matches: 5. Germline V gives CDR1 LGHDT, CDR2 YNNKEL (reference sequence). The CDR3 extends over 15 amino acids. The DNA of the CDR3 is TGTGCCAGCAGCCAAGCCGGACAGGGAAGTTCACCCCTCCACTTT. As protein: CASSQAGQGSSPLHF.

The sample holds one count of this clonotype. This chain connects TRBV9 to TRBJ2-1; D remains ambiguous. CDR1 SGDLS and CDR2 YYNGEE come from the germline V gene. The CDR3 contains 13 residues. Trimming pared 4 bases from V and 5 bases from J, leaving 10 bases between. CDR3 DNA: TGTGCCAGCAGCACCGGGCCGAACAATGAGCAGTTCTTC. Protein product: CASSTGPNNEQFF.

The chain recombines TRBV2 with TRBJ2-1; D unresolved. This CDR3 contains 11 residues. Between the trimmed V and J ends, which lost 3 bases and 9 bases, there was a span of 6 bases. Per germline, CDR1 SNHLY and CDR2 FYNNEI. The CDR3 region is CASSDLIEQFF. DNA for the CDR3: TGTGCCAGCAGTGACTTGATTGAGCAGTTCTTC.

The J gene is TRBJ2-1, the V gene TRBV14; TRBD1 matches 8 bases. The CDR3 runs 15 residues. The V segment lost 4 bases and the J segment 3 bases; nucleotides outside the gene matches: 5. From germline, CDR1 is SGHDN and CDR2 FVKESK. The CDR3 sequence: CASSRGQGFYNEQFF. DNA for the CDR3: TGTGCCAGCAGCCGAGGACAGGGCTTCTACAATGAGCAGTTCTTC.

The J gene is TRBJ2-3, the V gene TRBV29-1, with a possible D match to TRBD1 (6 bases). V shed 7 bases and J shed 3 bases, with 11 bases lying between them. Germline V gene sequence: CDR1 SQVTM, CDR2 ANQGSEA. CDR3 length: 12 residues. CDR3 residues: CSGTEGTDTQYF. For the CDR3, the DNA is TGCAGCGGGACAGAGGGGACAGATACGCAGTATTTT.

This chain connects TRBV6-1 to TRBJ1-5; no reliable D call. V lost 3 bases and J lost 6, with 3 bases in between. The CDR3 spans 11 residues. CDR1 is MNHNS, CDR2 SASEGT, per germline. The CDR3 loop reads CASSDVQPQHF. The CDR3 DNA is TGTGCCAGCAGTGATGTTCAGCCCCAGCATTTT.

V is TRBV5-6 and J is TRBJ1-4; D is perhaps TRBD1 (5 bases). There are 13 residues in the CDR3. Germline CDR1 reads SGHDT; CDR2 reads YYEEEE. V was trimmed by 6 bases and J by 8 bases, leaving 14 bases between them. DNA for the CDR3: TGTGCCAGCACCGGTGGATGGGGGGAAAAACTGTTTTTT. Its protein product is CASTGGWGEKLFF.

The rearrangement links TRBV30 to TRBJ1-6; D is perhaps TRBD1 (5 bases). Germline V gives CDR1 GTSNPN, CDR2 SVGIG (reference sequence). With 1 base removed from V and 9 bases from J, the gap between germline ends came to 13 bases. The CDR3 loop spans 14 amino acids. The CDR3 spells CAWSDGTLGSPLHF. The CDR3 DNA reads TGTGCCTGGAGTGACGGGACGCTCGGTTCACCCCTCCACTTT.

The chain uses TRBV5-1 and TRBJ1-6; D remains ambiguous. The CDR3 consists of 14 residues. CDR1 and CDR2 from the germline V gene are SGHRS and YFSETQ. Deletions cut 0 bases from V and 7 bases from J, with 8 bases between. The CDR3 loop is CASSLGNMNSPLHF. The CDR3 region has the DNA TGCGCCAGCAGCTTGGGGAATATGAATTCACCCCTCCACTTT.

Here the CDR3 reads CASSSLSGGPETQYF. The CDR3 coding sequence is TGTGCCAGCAGCTCCCTATCTGGGGGGCCAGAGACCCAGTACTTC. The genes are TRBV7-9 and TRBJ2-5, with D possibly being TRBD1 or TRBD2 (6 bases each). Trimming cost V 4 bases and J 4 bases, with 16 bases left between them. The CDR3 covers 15 residues. Germline CDR1 SEHNR, CDR2 FQNEAQ (reference sequence).